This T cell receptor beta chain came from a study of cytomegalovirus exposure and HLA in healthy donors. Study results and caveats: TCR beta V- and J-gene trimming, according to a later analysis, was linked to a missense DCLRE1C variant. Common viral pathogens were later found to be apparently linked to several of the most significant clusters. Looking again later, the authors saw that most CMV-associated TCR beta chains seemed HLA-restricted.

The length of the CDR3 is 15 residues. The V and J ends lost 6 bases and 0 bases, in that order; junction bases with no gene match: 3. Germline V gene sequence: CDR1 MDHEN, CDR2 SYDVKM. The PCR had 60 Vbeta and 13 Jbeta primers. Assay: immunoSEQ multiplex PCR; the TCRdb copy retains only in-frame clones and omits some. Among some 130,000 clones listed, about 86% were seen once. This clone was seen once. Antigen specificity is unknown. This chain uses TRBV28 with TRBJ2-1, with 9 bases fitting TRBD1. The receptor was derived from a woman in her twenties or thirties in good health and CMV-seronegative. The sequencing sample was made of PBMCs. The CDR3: CASSQTGGSYNEQFF. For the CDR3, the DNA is TGTGCCAGCAGCCAGACAGGGGGCTCCTACAATGAGCAGTTCTTC.